What follows are 21 T cell receptor beta chains derived from one specimen sequenced in a study of T cells in Graves' hyperthyroidism and ophthalmopathy. Amplification yielded TCR beta CDR3 regions, with RNA transcripts as the source. The study used the HTBI primer set for a first-round RT-PCR of the TCR CDR3. One entry per CDR3 protein results from TCRdb running MiXCR on the multiplex PCR reads. The table lists 350,000 to 400,000 distinct CDR3 sequences, 14% to 15% of them singletons. The sequencing input was blood. The receptor set was obtained from a woman aged 25-40 years with Graves' hyperthyroidism.

This clonotype was counted at least ten times. The chain has TRBV9 and TRBJ2-7, with no clear D. V gave up 0 bases and J gave up 5 bases, with 9 bases separating them. The length of the CDR3 is 13 residues. Germline V CDR1 and CDR2: SGDLS, YYNGEE. CDR3 bases: TGTGCCAGCAGCGTAGCAGCCAAGGACGAGCAGTACTTC. Translation: CASSVAAKDEQYF.

This clonotype was counted only a few times. The rearrangement joins TRBV20-1 to TRBJ1-1; weak D call: TRBD1 (5 bases). The CDR3 contains 12 residues. Trimming took 2 bases from V and 5 from J, leaving 9 bases between them. Per the germline V gene, CDR1 is DFQATT and CDR2 is SNEGSKA (reference sequence). The CDR3 DNA sequence: TGCAGTGCTAGACCTTGGGGGACTGAAGCTTTCTTT. Translated: CSARPWGTEAFF.

This clonotype was found a few times. The V and J genes are TRBV28 and TRBJ1-1, with TRBD1 as a possible D gene (6 bases). CDR3 length: 15 residues. V was shortened by 3 bases and J by 3 bases, with 14 bases between the two germline ends. Germline loops: CDR1 MDHEN, CDR2 SYDVKM. Here the CDR3 DNA reads TGTGCCAGCAGTTTTATTGGGGGGCAGGACACTGAAGCTTTCTTT. This codes for CASSFIGGQDTEAFF.

This chain uses TRBV10-2 with TRBJ1-1; D perhaps matches TRBD1 (5 bases). The CDR3 contains 14 residues. V was pared by 6 bases and J by 0 bases, with 11 bases between. Germline V lookup: CDR1 WSHSY, CDR2 SAAADI. CDR3 protein: CASRPRTLNTEAFF. The CDR3 bases are TGCGCCAGCAGACCCAGGACATTGAACACTGAAGCTTTCTTT.

There are many counts of this clonotype. CDR3 nucleotides: TGTGCCAGCAGTTATTATTCGCCGGGGGACGAGCAGTACTTC. Its protein product is CASSYYSPGDEQYF. The rearrangement uses TRBV7-2 and TRBJ2-7; TRBD2 is a possible D gene (6 bases). CDR1 is SGHTA, CDR2 FQGNSA, per germline. The CDR3 extends over 14 amino acids. V lost 6 bases and J 5 bases, leaving 17 bases between the germline ends.

In its sample, this clonotype was seen many times. This sequence joins TRBV28 and TRBJ2-1; possible D gene TRBD1, 5 bases. V shed 7 bases and J shed 3 bases, with 22 bases lying between them. The CDR3 sequence is 17 residues long. Looked up from germline, CDR1 is MDHEN and CDR2 is SYDVKM. CDR3 bases: TGTGCCAGCATCCCCATCCGGGCGGACACCTACTACAATGAGCAGTTCTTC. Amino acids: CASIPIRADTYYNEQFF.

The table lists this clonotype with many counts. V and J are TRBV3-1 and TRBJ2-7; a weak D match, TRBD1 (6 bases). V was pared by 5 bases and J by 6 bases, with 11 bases between. From germline, CDR1 is LGHDT and CDR2 YNNKEL (reference sequence). The length of the CDR3 is 12 residues. The chain's CDR3 is CASSYPRGEQYF. CDR3 nucleotides: TGTGCCAGCAGCTACCCCAGGGGCGAGCAGTACTTC.

This clonotype was recorded at least ten times. The chain combines TRBV11-3 with TRBJ2-1; D gene unclear. Germline values: CDR1 SGHNT, CDR2 YENEEA. V was shortened by 2 bases and J by 5 bases, with 10 bases between the two germline ends. CDR3 size: 14 residues. The CDR3 DNA follows: TGTGCCAGCAGCTTAACGGGTACCAACAATGAGCAGTTCTTC. This sequence encodes CASSLTGTNNEQFF.

The J gene is TRBJ2-1, the V gene TRBV7-3, with D perhaps TRBD1 (6 bases). Germline CDR1 is SGHTA and CDR2 is FQGTGA. CDR3 length: 14 residues. V was trimmed by 3 bases and J by 1 base, leaving 7 bases between them. The CDR3 DNA reads TGTGCCAGCAGCTTCGACAGGTCCTACAATGAGCAGTTCTTC. Protein product: CASSFDRSYNEQFF. Full variable domain (remainder filled in from reference TRBV7-3 and TRBJ2-1): GAGVSQTPSNKVTEKGKYVELRCDPISGHTALYWYRQSLGQGPEFLIYFQGTGAADDSGLPNDRFFAVRPEGSVSTLKIQRTERGDSAVYLCASSFDRSYNEQFFGPGTRLTVL.

This clonotype was counted between two and nine times. DNA of the CDR3: TGTGCCAGTAGTCTGACAGCCGGGGACGAGCAGTACTTC. This encodes CASSLTAGDEQYF. The chain recombines TRBV19 with TRBJ2-7; possibly TRBD1 or TRBD2 for D (5 bases each). The CDR3 contains 13 residues. The germline V gene has CDR1 LNHDA and CDR2 SQIVND (reference sequence). With 5 bases removed from V and 5 bases from J, the gap between germline ends came to 13 bases.

This clonotype was detected ten times or more. J is TRBJ2-1 and V is TRBV6-5; 8 bases align to TRBD2. This CDR3 contains 15 residues. The trim removed 0 bases at V and 5 bases at J, leaving 3 bases unmatched. CDR1 MNHEY and CDR2 SVGAGI come from the germline V gene. The CDR3 nucleotides are TGTGCCAGCAGTTACTCTAGCGGGAACAACAATGAGCAGTTCTTC. Its protein is CASSYSSGNNNEQFF.

This clonotype was found many times. The J gene is TRBJ2-5, the V gene TRBV7-2; 12 bases are shared with TRBD2. V lost 1 base to trimming and J lost 5 bases; unmatched junction nucleotides: 11. The germline gives CDR1 SGHTA, CDR2 FQGNSA. The CDR3 length is 18 residues. This chain's CDR3 is CASSLVGLAGGARETQYF. DNA of the CDR3: TGTGCCAGCAGCTTAGTAGGGCTAGCGGGAGGGGCAAGGGAGACCCAGTACTTC.

This clonotype was observed at least ten times. The genes are TRBV11-2 and TRBJ2-3; 7 bases line up with TRBD1. The germline CDR1 and CDR2 sequences are SGHAT and FQNNGV. After removal of 1 base from V and 12 bases from J, the junction contained 10 bases not matched to a gene. The CDR3 loop spans 14 amino acids. The DNA of the CDR3 is TGTGCCAGCAGCTTAGGAAAGGGACAGAGAGAACAGTATTTT. This translates into CASSLGKGQREQYF.

This clonotype was seen at least ten times. The rearrangement joins TRBV27 to TRBJ2-1, with D unresolved. From germline, CDR1 is MNHEY and CDR2 SMNVEV (reference sequence). The V and J ends lost 2 bases and 9 bases respectively, with 14 bases between them. This CDR3 has 14 residues. The CDR3 loop reads CASSLLSVLTEQFF. CDR3 nucleotide sequence: TGTGCCAGCAGTTTACTTTCAGTGTTGACTGAGCAGTTCTTC.

To note about this clonotype: This could be a read error, since a much larger clone is one nucleotide away. The chain links TRBV6-1 to TRBJ2-7; D is unclear. This CDR3 contains 16 residues. Per the germline V gene, CDR1 is MNHNS and CDR2 is SASEGT. The CDR3 sequence: CASSEVPAGYSCEQYF. The CDR3 coding sequence is TGTGCCAGCAGTGAAGTTCCCGCCGGATACTCCTGCGAGCAGTACTTC.

At least ten counts were recorded for this clonotype. The genes are TRBV3-1 and TRBJ2-7; 11 bases align to TRBD2. V dropped 5 bases and J dropped 4; count of bases not matched to a gene: 4. The CDR3 length is 14 residues. Germline V lookup: CDR1 LGHDT, CDR2 YNNKEL (reference sequence). CDR3 sequence reads: CASSKGTSGYEQYF. CDR3 nucleotide sequence: TGTGCCAGCAGCAAGGGGACTAGCGGATACGAGCAGTACTTC.

This clonotype was observed at least ten times. The CDR3 region is CASSPLPGVDTQYF. The CDR3 DNA reads as TGTGCCAGCAGTCCTCTCCCCGGGGTGGATACGCAGTATTTT. This chain uses TRBV12-3 or TRBV12-4 with TRBJ2-3, with a tentative D call TRBD2 (5 bases). The CDR3 length is 14 residues. V was pared by 5 bases and J by 6 bases, with 15 bases between.

This chain links TRBV6-2 or TRBV6-3 with TRBJ1-2; tentative D call: TRBD1 (6 bases). Germline assignment: CDR1 MNHEY and CDR2 SVGEGT. The CDR3 sequence is 16 residues long. Trimming shortened V by 6 bases and J by 4 bases, and 21 bases separated the two germline ends. DNA of the CDR3: TGTGCCAGCAGCCCCGGAGGGTCAGGGGCATCCTATGGCTACACCTTC. Residues: CASSPGGSGASYGYTF.

The chain is built from TRBV28 and TRBJ1-5, with TRBD1 as a possible D gene (6 bases). The CDR3 extends over 16 amino acids. V gave up 5 bases and J gave up 2 bases, with 16 bases separating them. Germline V gene sequence: CDR1 MDHEN, CDR2 SYDVKM. The CDR3 nucleotides are TGTGCCAGCAGTAGGGGATCAGGGGCTGGCAATCAGCCCCAGCATTTT. It specifies CASSRGSGAGNQPQHF.

This clonotype came up a few times. The rearrangement joins TRBV28 to TRBJ2-2, with TRBD2 matching over 11 bases. The trim removed 2 bases at V and 5 bases at J, leaving 4 bases unmatched. Per the germline V gene, CDR1 is MDHEN and CDR2 is SYDVKM. The CDR3 has 16 residues. The DNA of the CDR3 is TGTGCCAGCAGTTTAGAGCCTAGCGGGAGGACCGGGGAGCTGTTTTTT. Translated: CASSLEPSGRTGELFF.

This clonotype was observed at least ten times. V usage is TRBV28 and J usage is TRBJ1-2, with D unresolved. From germline, CDR1 is MDHEN and CDR2 SYDVKM. CDR3 length: 14 residues. Trimming stripped 3 bases from V and 4 bases from J, with 12 bases between. The CDR3 region is CASSFSVSGYGYTF. DNA for the CDR3: TGTGCCAGCAGTTTCTCAGTGAGCGGCTATGGCTACACCTTC.